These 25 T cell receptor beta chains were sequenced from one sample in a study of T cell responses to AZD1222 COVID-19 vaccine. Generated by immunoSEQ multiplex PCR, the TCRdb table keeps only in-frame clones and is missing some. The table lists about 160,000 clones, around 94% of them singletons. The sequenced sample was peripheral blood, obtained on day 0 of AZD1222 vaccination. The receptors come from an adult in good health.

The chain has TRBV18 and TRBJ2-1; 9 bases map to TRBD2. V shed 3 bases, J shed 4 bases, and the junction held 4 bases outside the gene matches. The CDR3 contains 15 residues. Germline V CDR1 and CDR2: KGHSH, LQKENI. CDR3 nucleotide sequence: TGTGCCAGCTCACCCGGGACTAGCCTTTACAATGAGCAGTTCTTC. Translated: CASSPGTSLYNEQFF.

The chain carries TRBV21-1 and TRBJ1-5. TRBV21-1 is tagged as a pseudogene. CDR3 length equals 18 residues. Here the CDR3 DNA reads TGTGCCAGCAGCGCAAGAGAAGGCGGACGGGGGTGCAATCAGCCCCAGCATTTT. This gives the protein CASSAREGGRGCNQPQHF.

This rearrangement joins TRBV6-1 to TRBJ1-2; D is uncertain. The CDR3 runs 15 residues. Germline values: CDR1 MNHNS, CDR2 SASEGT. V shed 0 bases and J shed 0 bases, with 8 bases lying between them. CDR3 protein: CASSEAGPPNYGYTF. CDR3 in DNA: TGTGCCAGCAGTGAAGCTGGCCCTCCTAACTATGGCTACACCTTC.

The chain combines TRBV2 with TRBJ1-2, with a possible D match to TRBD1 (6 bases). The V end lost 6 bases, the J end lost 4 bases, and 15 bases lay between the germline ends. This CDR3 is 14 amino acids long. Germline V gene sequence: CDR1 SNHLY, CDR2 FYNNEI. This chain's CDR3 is CASSLQGRGYGYTF. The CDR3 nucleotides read TGTGCCAGCAGCCTACAGGGACGGGGCTATGGCTACACCTTC.

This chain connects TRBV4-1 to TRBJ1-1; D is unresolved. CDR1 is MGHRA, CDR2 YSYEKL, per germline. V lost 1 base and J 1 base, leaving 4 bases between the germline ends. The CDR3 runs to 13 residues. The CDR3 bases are TGCGCCAGCAGCCAAGCTTCGAACACTGAAGCTTTCTTT. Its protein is CASSQASNTEAFF.

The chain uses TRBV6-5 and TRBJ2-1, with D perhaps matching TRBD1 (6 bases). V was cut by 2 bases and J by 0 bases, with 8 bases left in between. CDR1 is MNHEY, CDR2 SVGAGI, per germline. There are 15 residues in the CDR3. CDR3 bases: TGTGCCAGCAGTTACGACAGGAGCTCCTACAATGAGCAGTTCTTC. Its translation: CASSYDRSSYNEQFF.

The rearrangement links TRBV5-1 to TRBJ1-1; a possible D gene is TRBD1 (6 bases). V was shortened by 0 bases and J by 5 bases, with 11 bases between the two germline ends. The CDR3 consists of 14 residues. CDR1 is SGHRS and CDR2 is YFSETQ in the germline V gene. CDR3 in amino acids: CASSLVGAETEAFF. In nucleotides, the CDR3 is TGCGCCAGCAGCTTGGTGGGGGCTGAGACTGAAGCTTTCTTT.

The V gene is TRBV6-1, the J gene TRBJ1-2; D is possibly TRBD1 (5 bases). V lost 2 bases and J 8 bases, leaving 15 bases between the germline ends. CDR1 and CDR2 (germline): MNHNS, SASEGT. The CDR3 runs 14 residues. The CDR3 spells CASSEIEGSRGYTF. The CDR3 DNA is TGTGCCAGCAGTGAAATAGAGGGGAGTCGAGGCTACACCTTC.

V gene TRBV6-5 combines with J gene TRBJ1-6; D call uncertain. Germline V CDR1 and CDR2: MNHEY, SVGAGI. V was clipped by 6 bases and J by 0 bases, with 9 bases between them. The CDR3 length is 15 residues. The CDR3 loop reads CASSPLVSYNSPLHF. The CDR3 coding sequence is TGTGCCAGCAGCCCACTAGTCTCCTATAATTCACCCCTCCACTTT.

DNA for the CDR3: TGTGCCAGCAGCTTAGGGTTGACAGGTTTTGCTTCAGATACGCAGTATTTT. This gives the protein CASSLGLTGFASDTQYF. The chain employs TRBV7-9 and TRBJ2-3, with D perhaps matching TRBD1 (6 bases). Between the trimmed V and J ends, which lost 1 base and 4 bases, there was a span of 18 bases. The germline V gene encodes CDR1 SEHNR and CDR2 FQNEAQ (reference sequence). The CDR3 is 17 residues long.

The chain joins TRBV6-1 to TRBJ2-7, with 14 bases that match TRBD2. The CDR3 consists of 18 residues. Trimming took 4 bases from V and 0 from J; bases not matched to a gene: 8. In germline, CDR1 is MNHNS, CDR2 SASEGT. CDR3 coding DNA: TGTGCCAGCAGTGTTGGACTAGCGGGAGGCCCCCTCTCCTACGAGCAGTACGTC. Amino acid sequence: CASSVGLAGGPLSYEQYV.

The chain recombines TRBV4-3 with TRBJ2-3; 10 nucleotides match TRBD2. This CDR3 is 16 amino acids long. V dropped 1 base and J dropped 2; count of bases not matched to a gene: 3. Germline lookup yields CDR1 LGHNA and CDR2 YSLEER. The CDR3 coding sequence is TGCGCCAGCAGCCAAGTCGGACTAGCGGACACAGATACGCAGTATTTT. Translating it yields CASSQVGLADTDTQYF.

Here the CDR3 DNA reads TGTGCCAGCAGCCTAAAATGTACGGGGACGATAAATGAAAAACTGTTTTTT. Protein: CASSLKCTGTINEKLFF. V gene TRBV11-3 combines with J gene TRBJ1-4; the D gene is possibly TRBD1 (5 bases). The CDR3 is 17 amino acids. Germline assignment: CDR1 SGHNT and CDR2 YENEEA. The V end lost 5 bases, the J end lost 5 bases, and 21 bases lay between the germline ends.

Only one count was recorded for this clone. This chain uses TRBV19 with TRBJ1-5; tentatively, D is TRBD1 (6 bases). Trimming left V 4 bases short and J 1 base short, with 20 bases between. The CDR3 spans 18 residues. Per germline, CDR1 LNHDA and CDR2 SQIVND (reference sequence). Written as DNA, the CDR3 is TGTGCCAGTAGTAGGGGGAGGGGGGTTGAGTTGAGCAATCAGCCCCAGCATTTT. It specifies CASSRGRGVELSNQPQHF. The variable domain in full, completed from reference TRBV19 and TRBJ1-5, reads DGGITQSPKYLFRKEGQNVTLSCEQNLNHDAMYWYRQDPGQGLRLIYYSQIVNDFQKGDIAEGYSVSREKKESFPLTVTSAQKNPTAFYLCASSRGRGVELSNQPQHFGDGTRLSIL.

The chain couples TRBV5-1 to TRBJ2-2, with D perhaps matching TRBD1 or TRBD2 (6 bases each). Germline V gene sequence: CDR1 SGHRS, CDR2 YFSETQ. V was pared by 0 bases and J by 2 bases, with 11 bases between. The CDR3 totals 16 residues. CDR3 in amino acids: CASSLVGGYNTGELFF. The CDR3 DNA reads TGCGCCAGCAGCTTGGTCGGGGGCTACAACACCGGGGAGCTGTTTTTT.

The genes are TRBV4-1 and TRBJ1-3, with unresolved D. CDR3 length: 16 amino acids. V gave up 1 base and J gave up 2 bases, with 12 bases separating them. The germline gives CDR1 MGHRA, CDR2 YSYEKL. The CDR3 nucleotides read TGCGCCAGCAGCCAAGTTTCTACCTTAGCTGGAAACACCATATATTTT. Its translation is CASSQVSTLAGNTIYF.

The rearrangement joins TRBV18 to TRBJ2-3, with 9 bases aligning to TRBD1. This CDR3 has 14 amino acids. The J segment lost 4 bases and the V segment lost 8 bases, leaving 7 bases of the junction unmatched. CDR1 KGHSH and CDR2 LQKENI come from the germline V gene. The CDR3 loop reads CASRSGQGSDTQYF. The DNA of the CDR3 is TGTGCCAGCCGATCGGGACAGGGATCAGATACGCAGTATTTT.

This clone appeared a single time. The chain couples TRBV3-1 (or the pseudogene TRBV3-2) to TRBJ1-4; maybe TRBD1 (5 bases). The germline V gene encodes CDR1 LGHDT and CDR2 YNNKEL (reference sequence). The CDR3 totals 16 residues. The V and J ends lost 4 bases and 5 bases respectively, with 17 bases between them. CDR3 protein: CASSPGPWVPNEKLFF. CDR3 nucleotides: TGTGCCAGCAGCCCGGGACCCTGGGTCCCGAATGAAAAACTGTTTTTT.

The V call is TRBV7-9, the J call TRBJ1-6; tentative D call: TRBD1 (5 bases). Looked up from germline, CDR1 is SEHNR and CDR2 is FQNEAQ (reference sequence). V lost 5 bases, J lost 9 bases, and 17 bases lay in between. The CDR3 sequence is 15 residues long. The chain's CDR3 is CASSQAGTGVSPLHF. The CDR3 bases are TGTGCCAGCAGCCAAGCCGGGACGGGGGTTTCACCCCTCCACTTT. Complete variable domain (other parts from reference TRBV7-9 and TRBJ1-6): DTGVSQNPRHKITKRGQNVTFRCDPISEHNRLYWYRQTLGQGPEFLTYFQNEAQLEKSRLLSDRFSAERPKGSFSTLEIQRTEQGDSAMYLCASSQAGTGVSPLHFGNGTRLTVT.

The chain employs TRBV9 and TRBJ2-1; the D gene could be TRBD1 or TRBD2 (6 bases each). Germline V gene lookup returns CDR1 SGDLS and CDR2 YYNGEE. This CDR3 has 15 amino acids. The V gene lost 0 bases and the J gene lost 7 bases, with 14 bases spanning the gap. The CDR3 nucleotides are TGTGCCAGCAGCGTAGAGGGGGGAAGGGGGAATGAGCAGTTCTTC. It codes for CASSVEGGRGNEQFF.

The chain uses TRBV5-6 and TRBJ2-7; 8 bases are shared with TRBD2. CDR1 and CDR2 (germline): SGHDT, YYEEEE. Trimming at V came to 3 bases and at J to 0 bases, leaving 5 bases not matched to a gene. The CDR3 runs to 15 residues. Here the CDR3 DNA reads TGTGCCAGCAGCTCCACTAGCGGAAGCTCCTACGAGCAGTACGTC. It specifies CASSSTSGSSYEQYV.

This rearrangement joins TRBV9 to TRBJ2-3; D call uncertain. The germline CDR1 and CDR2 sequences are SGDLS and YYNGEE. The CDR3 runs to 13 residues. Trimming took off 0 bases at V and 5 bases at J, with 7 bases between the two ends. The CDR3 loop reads CASSVDPRDTQYF. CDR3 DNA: TGTGCCAGCAGCGTAGACCCGCGAGATACGCAGTATTTT. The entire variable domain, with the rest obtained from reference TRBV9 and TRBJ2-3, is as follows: DSGVTQTPKHLITATGQRVTLRCSPRSGDLSVYWYQQSLDQGLQFLIQYYNGEERAKGNILERFSAQQFPDLHSELNLSSLELGDSALYFCASSVDPRDTQYFGPGTRLTVL.

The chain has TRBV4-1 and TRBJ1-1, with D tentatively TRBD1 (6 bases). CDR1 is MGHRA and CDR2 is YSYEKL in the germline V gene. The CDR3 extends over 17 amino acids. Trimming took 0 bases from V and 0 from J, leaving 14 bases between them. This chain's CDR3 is CASSQDVPGALNTEAFF. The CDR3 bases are TGCGCCAGCAGCCAAGATGTGCCAGGGGCTTTGAACACTGAAGCTTTCTTT.

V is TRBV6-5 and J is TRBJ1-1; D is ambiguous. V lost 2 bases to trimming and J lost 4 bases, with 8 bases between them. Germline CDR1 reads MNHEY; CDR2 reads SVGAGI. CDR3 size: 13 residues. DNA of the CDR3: TGTGCCAGCAGTTACCAGCTGGGCACTGAAGCTTTCTTT. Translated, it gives CASSYQLGTEAFF.

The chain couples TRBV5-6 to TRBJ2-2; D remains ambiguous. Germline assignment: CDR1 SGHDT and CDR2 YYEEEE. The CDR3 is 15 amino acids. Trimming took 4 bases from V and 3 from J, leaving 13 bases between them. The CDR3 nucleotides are TGTGCCAGCAGCGCCCACGACGGGTACACCGGGGAGCTGTTTTTT. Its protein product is CASSAHDGYTGELFF.